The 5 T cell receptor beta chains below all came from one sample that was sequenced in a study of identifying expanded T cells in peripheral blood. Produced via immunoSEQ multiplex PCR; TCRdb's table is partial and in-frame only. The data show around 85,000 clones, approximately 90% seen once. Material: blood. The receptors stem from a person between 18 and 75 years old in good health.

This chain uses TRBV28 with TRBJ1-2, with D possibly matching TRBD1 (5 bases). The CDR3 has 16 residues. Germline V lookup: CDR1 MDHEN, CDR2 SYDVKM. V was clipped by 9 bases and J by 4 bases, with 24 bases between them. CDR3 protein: CASHRRTQGHSYGYTF. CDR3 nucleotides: TGTGCCAGTCATCGGAGGACACAAGGGCATAGCTATGGCTACACCTTC.

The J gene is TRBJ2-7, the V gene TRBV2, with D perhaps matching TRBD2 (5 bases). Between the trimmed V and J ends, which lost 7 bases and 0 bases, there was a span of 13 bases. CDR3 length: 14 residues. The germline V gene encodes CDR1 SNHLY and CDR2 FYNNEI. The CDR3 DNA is TGTGCCAGCACTTCCGCGGGCCTCTCCTACGAGCAGTACTTC. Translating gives CASTSAGLSYEQYF. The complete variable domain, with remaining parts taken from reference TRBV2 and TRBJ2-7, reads EPEVTQTPSHQVTQMGQEVILRCVPISNHLYFYWYRQILGQKVEFLVSFYNNEISEKSEIFDDQFSVERPDGSNFTLKIRSTKLEDSAMYFCASTSAGLSYEQYFGPGTRLTVT.

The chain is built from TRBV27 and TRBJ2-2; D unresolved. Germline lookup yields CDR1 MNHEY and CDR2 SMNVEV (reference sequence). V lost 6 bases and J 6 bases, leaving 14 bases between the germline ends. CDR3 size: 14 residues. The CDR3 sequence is CASSVRGLPGELFF. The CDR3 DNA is TGTGCCAGCAGCGTAAGAGGTCTCCCCGGGGAGCTGTTTTTT.

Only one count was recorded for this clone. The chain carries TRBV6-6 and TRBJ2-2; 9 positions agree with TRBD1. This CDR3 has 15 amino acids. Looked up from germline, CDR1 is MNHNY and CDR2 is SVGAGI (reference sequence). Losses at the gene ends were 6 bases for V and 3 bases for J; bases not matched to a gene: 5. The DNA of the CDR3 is TGTGCCAGCAGCCTCCGGGACAGGGACACCGGGGAGCTGTTTTTT. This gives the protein CASSLRDRDTGELFF.

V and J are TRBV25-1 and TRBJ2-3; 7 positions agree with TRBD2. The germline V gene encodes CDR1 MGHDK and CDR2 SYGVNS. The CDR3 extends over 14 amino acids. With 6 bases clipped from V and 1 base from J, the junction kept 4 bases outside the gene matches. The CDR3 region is CASSPAGGTDTQYF. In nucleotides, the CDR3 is TGTGCCAGCAGCCCCGCGGGAGGCACAGATACGCAGTATTTT.